Sequencing of this T cell receptor (beta chain) was carried out in a study of blood T cells in healthy people across ages. Study-wide points: Among T cells, TCR beta diversity per million cells dropped roughly linearly as age rose. Because donor CMV status was unknown, expanded clonotype changes were possibly confounded. Leaving the PBMCs unsorted stopped any conclusive comparison of naive versus antigen-experienced cells.

PCR was performed a second time for about 7 to 11 cycles using a sample-barcoded 5' primer and a J-beta primer mix. From the 5' RACE reads, TCRdb called clonotypes with MiXCR, one entry per CDR3 protein. The table has approximately 790,000 distinct CDR3 sequences, 62% seen once. Total RNA, at least 5.5 micrograms per sample, came from PBMCs. V gave up 0 bases and J gave up 2 bases, with 13 bases separating them. This CDR3 is built from 16 residues. The germline CDR1 and CDR2 sequences are MNHEY and SMNVEV (reference sequence). Points on this clonotype: No antigen is known for it.

This clonotype was sampled from a man aged 25-40 years in good health. The chain couples TRBV27 to TRBJ1-2, with D perhaps TRBD1 (5 bases). Sequenced sample: blood. Here the CDR3 reads CASSLSLPGGNYGYTF. CDR3 bases: TGTGCCAGCAGTTTATCCCTCCCGGGGGGGAACTATGGCTACACCTTC.